This is a list of T cell receptor beta chains from one sample in a study of technical replicates of blood from a handful of donors. Profiling relied on immunoSEQ multiplex PCR, and the TCRdb table lists in-frame clones only, not all of them. The sample lists 50,000 to 70,000 clones, 91% occurring once. The source material was PBMCs. The receptors derive from a human donor in good health. Some clones in this sample may be carry-over from other donors' samples. Each CDR3 is given with its conserved first and last residue. The order of the fields is J gene, V gene, D gene, clone size, CDR3 DNA, CDR3 protein. The D gene is left open where the match is weak. Clone size is shown for a subset of rows, as once, few, many or a class of expanded clone.

TRBJ1-1	TRBV7-2	TRBD1	NA	TGTGCCAGCAGCTTTAGAGGGGGCCACACTGAAGCTTTCTTT	CASSFRGGHTEAFF
TRBJ1-1	TRBV2	NA	NA	TGTGCCAGCAGTCCAAGCGGGGAAAACACTGAAGCTTTCTTT	CASSPSGENTEAFF
TRBJ2-2	TRBV5-8	NA	NA	TGTGCCAGCAGTTTCCACCAGGGGCCCGGGGAGCTGTTTTTT	CASSFHQGPGELFF
TRBJ2-1	TRBV4-1	TRBD1	NA	TGCGCCAGCAGCTCTGCCGGGACAGGGGTGAACGAGCAGTTCTTC	CASSSAGTGVNEQFF
TRBJ1-6	TRBV9	NA	NA	TGTGCCAGCGGGGGGGAGGGCTCACCCCTCCACTTT	CASGGEGSPLHF
TRBJ1-1	TRBV7-9	TRBD1	once	TGTGCCAGCAGCTCCGCCCAAGGGACAGGACTGAACACTGAAGCTTTCTTT	CASSSAQGTGLNTEAFF
TRBJ2-3	TRBV5-1	NA	NA	TGCGCCAGCAGCCAACTACCTAGCACAGATACGCAGTATTTT	CASSQLPSTDTQYF
TRBJ1-2	TRBV5-4	NA	NA	TGTGCCAGCAGGGGGACACTCACGGGCTATGGCTACACCTTC	CASRGTLTGYGYTF
TRBJ2-1	TRBV2	NA	NA	TGTGCCAGCAAAGAAGCGGAACGACATGTCAATGAGCAGTTCTTC	CASKEAERHVNEQFF
TRBJ1-3	TRBV19	TRBD1	NA	TGTGCCAGTAGTATCATGGACAGGGCCCTCGGAAACACCATATATTTT	CASSIMDRALGNTIYF
TRBJ2-3	TRBV11-2	NA	NA	TGTGCCAGCAGCTTAAAGAGGGCGGATACGCAGTATTTT	CASSLKRADTQYF
TRBJ2-5	TRBV7-9	TRBD2	NA	TGTGCCAGCAGCTCAGGACTAGCGGGAATTTCGATCCAGTACTTC	CASSSGLAGISIQYF
TRBJ1-5	TRBV27	NA	once	TGTGCCAGCAGTCCGGCGGGCTCGTATAGCAATCAGCCCCAGCATTTT	CASSPAGSYSNQPQHF
TRBJ2-5	TRBV7-2	TRBD2	once	TGTGCCAGCAGCTTAGAGGGCGGGAGGCCGCGGACCCAGTACTTC	CASSLEGGRPRTQYF
TRBJ1-2	TRBV18	NA	NA	TGTGCCAGCTCAGCGGTAGTTGGGGCGGCTAACTATGGCTACACCTTC	CASSAVVGAANYGYTF
TRBJ1-6	TRBV4-2	NA	NA	TGTGCCAGCAGCCAAGACGGGGAAAATTCACCCCTCCACTTT	CASSQDGENSPLHF
TRBJ2-3	TRBV29-1	TRBD2	NA	TGCAGCGTTGGGGTCCGGCGGGGGACCACAGATACGCAGTATTTT	CSVGVRRGTTDTQYF
TRBJ2-3	TRBV6-6	NA	NA	TGTGCCAGCATCTTGGACAGCGTCACAGATACGCAGTATTTT	CASILDSVTDTQYF
TRBJ2-7	TRBV6-5	NA	NA	TGTGCCAGCAGGGAGTCATGGTCCCCCTACGAGCAGTACTTC	CASRESWSPYEQYF
TRBJ1-4	TRBV7-8	TRBD1	NA	TGTGCCAGCAGCTCCCAGGGGGCGCGTAATGAAAAACTGTTTTTT	CASSSQGARNEKLFF
TRBJ2-1	TRBV2	TRBD2	few	TGTGCCAGTAAGGGGGGGACTAGCGGGTACAATGAGCAGTTCTTC	CASKGGTSGYNEQFF
TRBJ1-1	TRBV5-1	NA	NA	TGCGCCAGCAGCTTCTCCGGGTTGGCTGAAGCTTTCTTT	CASSFSGLAEAFF
TRBJ1-2	TRBV30	NA	NA	TGTGCCTTCCCCGCGGGGCAAGGTGGCTACACCTTC	CAFPAGQGGYTF
TRBJ2-2	TRBV5-4	TRBD2	NA	TGTGCCAGCAGCTTGGGCCAGCGGGGGAACACCGGGGAGCTGTTTTTT	CASSLGQRGNTGELFF
TRBJ2-1	TRBV7-2	NA	NA	TGTGCCAGCAGCTTCGCGAGGGAGTACAATGAGCAGTTCTTC	CASSFAREYNEQFF
TRBJ1-1	TRBV6-6	NA	NA	TGTGCCAGCCTTTCCGGAAGGCTAGCGGGCACTGAAGCTTTCTTT	CASLSGRLAGTEAFF
TRBJ2-7	TRBV19	NA	NA	TGTGCCAGTAGTCGCCTAGGGGCCTACGAGCAGTACTTC	CASSRLGAYEQYF
TRBJ2-3	TRBV9	TRBD1	NA	TGTGCCAGCAGCCCCCATTCAGGGGACAGAGATACGCAGTATTTT	CASSPHSGDRDTQYF
TRBJ2-2	TRBV4-2	TRBD2	NA	TGTGCCAGCAGCCAAGATCTAGCGGGAGTCGCCGGGGAGCTGTTTTTT	CASSQDLAGVAGELFF
TRBJ2-7	TRBV7-9	NA	NA	TGTGCCAGCAGCTTAGTCGGTGACTACGAGCAGTACTTC	CASSLVGDYEQYF
TRBJ2-7	TRBV27	NA	once	TGTGCTATAGGCGAGGAGTACGAGCAGTACTTC	CAIGEEYEQYF
TRBJ2-2	TRBV9	NA	NA	TGTGCCAGCAGCCCTCAGGGGAGAGGGACCGGGGAGCTGTTTTTT	CASSPQGRGTGELFF
TRBJ2-7	TRBV18	TRBD1	NA	TGTGCCAGCTCACAAGTGACAGGGGGCCCCTACGAGCAGTACTTC	CASSQVTGGPYEQYF
TRBJ1-1	TRBV6-6	TRBD1	NA	TGTGCCAGCAGTTATCTAGACAGGGTGAACACTGAAGCTTTCTTT	CASSYLDRVNTEAFF
TRBJ2-3	TRBV5-1	TRBD2	NA	TGCGCCAGCAGCACTTGGGGCCGCGGGAGAACATCAGATACGCAGTATTTT	CASSTWGRGRTSDTQYF
TRBJ2-7	TRBV4-2	NA	NA	TGTGCCAGCAGCCAGCAGGCGGGCCCGTACGAGCAGTACTTC	CASSQQAGPYEQYF
TRBJ1-6	TRBV4-1	NA	NA	TGCGCCAGCAGCCAGTTTAACGGACAGAAGACTATTGCCTATAATTCACCCCTCCACTTT	CASSQFNGQKTIAYNSPLHF
TRBJ2-5	TRBV7-8	NA	NA	TGTGCCAGCAGTCAATTGGTCGGAGAGACCCAGTACTTC	CASSQLVGETQYF
TRBJ1-1	TRBV7-9	TRBD1	few	TGTGCCAGCAGCTTCCGGGACAGGGCCACTGAAGCTTTCTTT	CASSFRDRATEAFF
TRBJ1-1	TRBV12-5	NA	NA	TGTGCTAGTGCCCAATTTGACACTGAAGCTTTCTTT	CASAQFDTEAFF